This T cell receptor (beta chain) was identified in a study of T cells in Graves' hyperthyroidism and ophthalmopathy. The CDR3 is 13 amino acids. The V and J ends lost 6 bases and 10 bases respectively, with 18 bases between them. Germline V lookup: CDR1 MNHNS, CDR2 SASEGT. RNA transcripts yielded amplified TCR beta CDR3 regions. A set of HTBI primers served as the primers for a first-round RT-PCR of the TCR CDR3. TCRdb redid the calling of the multiplex PCR reads with MiXCR, one entry per CDR3 protein. The sample yields 310,000 or so distinct CDR3 sequences, 15% to 20% seen once. This clonotype showed up many times.

The specimen sequenced was blood. The chain couples TRBV6-1 to TRBJ1-1, with D perhaps matching TRBD1 (6 bases). The TCR sequence derives from an older woman with Graves' ophthalmopathy. CDR3 DNA: TGTGCCAGCAGCCGCTATCGGGGGGCTGGAGCTTTCTTT. It encodes CASSRYRGAGAFF.